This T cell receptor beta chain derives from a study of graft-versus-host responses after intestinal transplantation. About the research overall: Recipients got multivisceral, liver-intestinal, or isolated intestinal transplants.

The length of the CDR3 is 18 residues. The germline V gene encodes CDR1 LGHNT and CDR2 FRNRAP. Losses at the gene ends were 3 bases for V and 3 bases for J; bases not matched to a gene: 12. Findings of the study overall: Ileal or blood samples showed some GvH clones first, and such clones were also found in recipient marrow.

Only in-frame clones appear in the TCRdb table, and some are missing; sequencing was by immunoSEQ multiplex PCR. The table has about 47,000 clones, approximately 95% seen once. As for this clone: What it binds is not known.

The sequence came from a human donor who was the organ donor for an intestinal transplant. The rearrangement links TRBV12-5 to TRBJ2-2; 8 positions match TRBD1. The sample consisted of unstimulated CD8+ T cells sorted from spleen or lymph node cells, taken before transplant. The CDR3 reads CASGLLVGGQGHTGELFF. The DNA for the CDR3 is TGTGCTAGTGGTTTACTTGTGGGAGGACAGGGCCACACCGGGGAGCTGTTTTTT.